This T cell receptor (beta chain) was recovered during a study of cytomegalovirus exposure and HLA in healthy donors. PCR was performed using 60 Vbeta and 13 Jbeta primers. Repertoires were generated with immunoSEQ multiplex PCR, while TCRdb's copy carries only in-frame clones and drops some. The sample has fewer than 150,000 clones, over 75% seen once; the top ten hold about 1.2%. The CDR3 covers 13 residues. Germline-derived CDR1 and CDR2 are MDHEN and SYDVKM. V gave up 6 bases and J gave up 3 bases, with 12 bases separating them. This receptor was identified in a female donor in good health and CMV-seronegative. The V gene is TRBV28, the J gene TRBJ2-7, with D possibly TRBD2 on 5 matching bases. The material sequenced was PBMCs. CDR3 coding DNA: TGTGCCAGCAGCCAAAGCGCGGGCTACGAGCAGTACTTC. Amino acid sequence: CASSQSAGYEQYF.